Below, 30 T cell receptor beta chains from the same sample are listed, as sequenced in a study of CD8+ T cells in alopecia areata. RNA, once extracted, was reverse transcribed into cDNA for use as the sequencing template. Sequenced by immunoSEQ multiplex PCR; TCRdb stores in-frame clones only, minus some. The repertoire holds 160,000 or so clones, approximately 65% seen once, with over 0.85% in the top ten. As to treatment: oral pan-JAK inhibitor, 5-10 mg twice daily. The sequences come from CD4+ T cells sorted from blood, collected at week 4, from a patient treated with tofacitinib. The receptors were gathered from a human donor with alopecia areata.

The gene calls are TRBV30 and TRBJ1-3; D is undetermined. Germline assignment: CDR1 GTSNPN and CDR2 SVGIG (reference sequence). The CDR3 covers 12 residues. Between the trimmed V and J ends, which lost 3 bases and 0 bases, there was a span of 3 bases. CDR3 coding DNA: TGTGCCTGGAGCCTCTCTGGAAACACCATATATTTT. It encodes CAWSLSGNTIYF.

The genes are TRBV29-1 and TRBJ2-7; 8 bases are shared with TRBD1. The CDR3 runs 12 residues. The V segment lost 7 bases and the J segment 5 bases; nucleotides outside the gene matches: 7. Germline V lookup: CDR1 SQVTM, CDR2 ANQGSEA. CDR3 in amino acids: CSARTGTHEQYF. The DNA for the CDR3 is TGCAGCGCGAGGACAGGGACCCACGAGCAGTACTTC.

The chain links TRBV19 to TRBJ1-6; 11 nucleotides align to TRBD1. CDR3 size: 16 residues. The germline CDR1 and CDR2 sequences are LNHDA and SQIVND (reference sequence). Unmatched junction bases numbered 8, after V lost 3 bases and J lost 10 bases. The CDR3 coding sequence is TGTGCCAGTAGTATTAAGTGGACAGGGGGCAGGTCACCCCTCCACTTT. Translated, it gives CASSIKWTGGRSPLHF.

This clone was observed a few times. V gene TRBV29-1 combines with J gene TRBJ2-3; D is tentatively TRBD1 or TRBD2 (5 bases each). Germline CDR1 is SQVTM and CDR2 is ANQGSEA. Trimming took off 7 bases at V and 2 bases at J, with 13 bases between the two ends. The CDR3 extends over 13 amino acids. In nucleotides, the CDR3 is TGCAGCGCAGGGACGACCGACACAGATACGCAGTATTTT. This codes for CSAGTTDTDTQYF.

The chain joins TRBV2 to TRBJ2-1, with D possibly TRBD2 on 5 matching bases. This CDR3 spans 14 amino acids. Germline V CDR1 and CDR2: SNHLY, FYNNEI. Trimming cost V 1 base and J 8 bases, with 12 bases left between them. CDR3 in DNA: TGTGCCAGCAGTGAAGATCGGGGATTCGATGAGCAGTTCTTC. This encodes CASSEDRGFDEQFF.

The chain uses TRBV4-1 and TRBJ2-1; D perhaps matches TRBD2 (6 bases). The V gene's germline CDR1 is MGHRA and CDR2 YSYEKL. The V end was cut by 5 bases, the J end by 3 bases, with 14 bases between. This CDR3 spans 15 amino acids. The CDR3: CASSREPGDYNEQFF. The DNA for the CDR3 is TGCGCCAGCAGCAGGGAGCCGGGAGACTACAATGAGCAGTTCTTC.

The count of this clone is one. This chain joins TRBV29-1 and TRBJ1-1; no clear D. Per the germline V gene, CDR1 is SQVTM and CDR2 is ANQGSEA. V was shortened by 2 bases and J by 5 bases, with 9 bases between the two germline ends. This CDR3 has 12 amino acids. Here the CDR3 reads CSVEFRGTEAFF. The CDR3 DNA sequence: TGCAGCGTTGAATTCCGAGGGACTGAAGCTTTCTTT. Drawing the rest from reference TRBV29-1 and TRBJ1-1, the complete variable domain is SAVISQKPSRDICQRGTSLTIQCQVDSQVTMMFWYRQQPGQSLTLIATANQGSEATYESGFVIDKFPISRPNLTFSTLTVSNMSPEDSSIYLCSVEFRGTEAFFGQGTRLTVV.

This chain links TRBV30 with TRBJ2-7, with 8 bases fitting TRBD1. The CDR3 runs 13 residues. V gave up 1 base and J gave up 7 bases; unmatched junction bases: 6. The germline V gene encodes CDR1 GTSNPN and CDR2 SVGIG (reference sequence). CDR3 in DNA: TGTGCCTGGAGTGGAGGACAGGGCGGGGAGCAGTACTTC. Translated: CAWSGGQGGEQYF.

The chain couples TRBV30 to TRBJ2-7, with unresolved D. This CDR3 has 12 residues. Germline V CDR1 and CDR2: GTSNPN, SVGIG (reference sequence). Deletions cut 3 bases from V and 9 bases from J, with 15 bases between. CDR3 nucleotide sequence: TGTGCCTGGAGCGGATTGGTCCTCGGGCAGTACTTC. The encoded protein is CAWSGLVLGQYF.

This clone appeared a single time. The rearrangement joins TRBV29-1 to TRBJ2-4, with D perhaps TRBD1 (6 bases). This CDR3 region has 13 residues. V shed 4 bases and J shed 8 bases, with 15 bases lying between them. Germline values: CDR1 SQVTM, CDR2 ANQGSEA. The CDR3 here is CSVAGHPRDIQYF. The CDR3 DNA reads as TGCAGCGTTGCGGGACACCCGAGGGACATTCAGTACTTC.

V usage is TRBV6-6 and J usage is TRBJ1-2; D is undetermined. Deletions cut 6 bases from V and 7 bases from J, with 21 bases between. The CDR3 is 15 amino acids. Germline V gene data show CDR1 as MNHNY and CDR2 as SVGAGI (reference sequence). The CDR3 sequence: CASRMRSPTISGYTF. The CDR3 nucleotides read TGTGCCAGCAGGATGCGATCTCCGACCATATCTGGCTACACCTTC.

Comment on this clone: The same CDR3 arises from other DNA sequences in this sample as well. V usage is TRBV29-1 and J usage is TRBJ1-1; 8 bases agree with TRBD1. Germline V CDR1 and CDR2: SQVTM, ANQGSEA. This CDR3 region has 12 residues. After removal of 7 bases from V and 5 bases from J, the junction contained 6 bases not matched to a gene. The CDR3 sequence is CSGLTGGTEAFF. CDR3 nucleotide sequence: TGCAGCGGATTAACAGGGGGAACTGAAGCTTTCTTT. The full variable domain, its missing parts supplied by reference TRBV29-1 and TRBJ1-1, is SAVISQKPSRDICQRGTSLTIQCQVDSQVTMMFWYRQQPGQSLTLIATANQGSEATYESGFVIDKFPISRPNLTFSTLTVSNMSPEDSSIYLCSGLTGGTEAFFGQGTRLTVV.

The chain employs TRBV29-1 and TRBJ2-3; perhaps TRBD1 as D (6 bases). The germline V and J ends were trimmed by 4 bases and 1 base, with 18 bases remaining between them. The CDR3 is 16 residues long. Germline CDR1 reads SQVTM; CDR2 reads ANQGSEA. The CDR3 is CSVGSHIQGGTDTQYF. The DNA of the CDR3 is TGCAGCGTTGGCTCCCATATACAGGGTGGCACAGATACGCAGTATTTT.

This chain joins TRBV30 and TRBJ2-3; D not resolved. Germline loops: CDR1 GTSNPN, CDR2 SVGIG (reference sequence). CDR3 length: 12 amino acids. V lost 0 bases and J 5 bases, leaving 6 bases between the germline ends. DNA for the CDR3: TGTGCCTGGAGTGTGGGAATAGATACGCAGTATTTT. The encoded protein is CAWSVGIDTQYF.

This clone was seen more than once but under ten times. CDR3 in amino acids: CAWSSGTVDTGELFF. CDR3 bases: TGTGCCTGGAGTTCCGGGACAGTAGACACCGGGGAGCTGTTTTTT. The chain recombines TRBV30 with TRBJ2-2, with TRBD1 matching 7 bases. The ends lost 2 bases at V and 3 bases at J; junction bases unmatched: 6. The CDR3 sequence is 15 residues long. Germline lookup yields CDR1 GTSNPN and CDR2 SVGIG (reference sequence). Using reference TRBV30 and TRBJ2-2 for the parts outside the CDR3, the full variable domain is SQTIHQWPATLVQPVGSPLSLECTVEGTSNPNLYWYRQAAGRGLQLLFYSVGIGQISSEVPQNLSASRPQDRQFILSSKKLLLSDSGFYLCAWSSGTVDTGELFFGEGSRLTVL.

This clone has a handful of counts. This chain connects TRBV29-1 to TRBJ2-3, with 12 bases matching TRBD2. This CDR3 has 16 amino acids. V was clipped by 4 bases and J by 4 bases; unmatched bases: 9. Per germline, CDR1 SQVTM and CDR2 ANQGSEA. CDR3 bases: TGCAGCGTTGGCTGGGCTAGCGGGGGGGGCGCAGATACGCAGTATTTT. This encodes CSVGWASGGGADTQYF.

J is TRBJ2-4 and V is TRBV7-9; TRBD1 aligns across 10 bases. The CDR3 sequence is 13 residues long. Germline-derived CDR1 and CDR2 are SEHNR and FQNEAQ (reference sequence). V lost 5 bases to trimming and J lost 14 bases; unmatched junction nucleotides: 9. In DNA form, the CDR3 reads TGTGCCAGCAGCCAGGAGTCCGGGACAGGGGAGTACTTC. Its translation: CASSQESGTGEYF. Full variable domain (remainder filled in from reference TRBV7-9 and TRBJ2-4): DTGVSQNPRHKITKRGQNVTFRCDPISEHNRLYWYRQTLGQGPEFLTYFQNEAQLEKSRLLSDRFSAERPKGSFSTLEIQRTEQGDSAMYLCASSQESGTGEYFGAGTRLSVL.

This chain uses TRBV30 with TRBJ1-5, with TRBD1 identical over 10 bases. V gave up 6 bases and J gave up 4 bases; unmatched junction bases: 3. There are 13 residues in the CDR3. The germline gives CDR1 GTSNPN, CDR2 SVGIG (reference sequence). This chain's CDR3 is CACGQGVNQPQHF. CDR3 nucleotide sequence: TGTGCCTGCGGACAGGGGGTAAATCAGCCCCAGCATTTT.

This chain joins TRBV29-1 and TRBJ1-1, with TRBD1 matching 8 bases. The germline CDR1 and CDR2 sequences are SQVTM and ANQGSEA. The CDR3 runs to 14 residues. The V segment lost 6 bases and the J segment 5 bases; nucleotides outside the gene matches: 11. The chain's CDR3 is CSVDRTGLGTEAFF. For the CDR3, the DNA is TGCAGCGTAGACCGGACAGGGTTGGGGACTGAAGCTTTCTTT.

The V gene is TRBV30, the J gene TRBJ1-5; possible D gene TRBD1, 6 bases. With 1 base removed from V and 3 bases from J, the gap between germline ends came to 10 bases. Germline V gene sequence: CDR1 GTSNPN, CDR2 SVGIG (reference sequence). The CDR3 loop spans 14 amino acids. The CDR3 reads CAWSADRFNQPQHF. CDR3 bases: TGTGCCTGGAGTGCGGACAGATTCAATCAGCCCCAGCATTTT.

This clone appeared once. The V call is TRBV4-2, the J call TRBJ1-4; no clear D gene. This CDR3 has 14 residues. Germline-derived CDR1 and CDR2 are LGHNA and YNFKEQ. Trimming shortened V by 4 bases and J by 5 bases, and 11 bases separated the two germline ends. The CDR3 DNA follows: TGTGCCAGCAGCCCTAGCTCTGAAAATGAAAAACTGTTTTTT. Protein sequence: CASSPSSENEKLFF.

The gene calls are TRBV30 and TRBJ1-1, with TRBD1 as a possible D gene (6 bases). Germline V CDR1 and CDR2: GTSNPN, SVGIG (reference sequence). The CDR3 contains 17 residues. Trimming took off 0 bases at V and 1 base at J, with 18 bases between the two ends. CDR3 sequence: CAWSVGQSRGGNTEAFF. CDR3 coding DNA: TGTGCCTGGAGTGTAGGCCAGTCCAGGGGCGGGAACACTGAAGCTTTCTTT.

This clone has a handful of counts. This rearrangement joins TRBV10-3 to TRBJ2-3; D unclear. The CDR3 covers 13 residues. Germline CDR1 is ENHRY and CDR2 is SYGVKD. V dropped 8 bases and J dropped 2 bases, with 11 bases sitting between them. The CDR3 DNA follows: TGTGCCATCCGTTCGAGTCCCACAGATACGCAGTATTTT. Translated, it gives CAIRSSPTDTQYF.

The rearrangement joins TRBV5-1 to TRBJ2-2; TRBD1 is a possible D gene (5 bases). Per germline, CDR1 SGHRS and CDR2 YFSETQ. V was shortened by 5 bases and J by 0 bases, with 11 bases between the two germline ends. This CDR3 has 15 amino acids. The CDR3 sequence: CASRGAGTNTGELFF. The CDR3 coding sequence is TGCGCCAGCAGAGGGGCAGGGACGAACACCGGGGAGCTGTTTTTT.

This sequence joins TRBV5-6 and TRBJ1-2; D is undetermined. Germline CDR1 SGHDT, CDR2 YYEEEE. The length of the CDR3 is 11 residues. V was shortened by 0 bases and J by 5 bases, with 2 bases between the two germline ends. The CDR3 is CASSLDYGYTF. The CDR3 DNA follows: TGTGCCAGCAGCTTGGATTATGGCTACACCTTC.

The V and J genes are TRBV5-1 and TRBJ2-5; D might be TRBD1 (5 bases). CDR1 is SGHRS and CDR2 is YFSETQ in the germline V gene. Trimming removed 1 base from V and 1 base from J, with 11 bases in between. The CDR3 extends over 15 amino acids. CDR3 amino acids: CASSLFSQGQETQYF. CDR3 sequence (DNA): TGCGCCAGCAGCTTGTTTTCCCAGGGCCAAGAGACCCAGTACTTC.

CDR3 sequence: CASSSGTGPFGYTF. As DNA, the CDR3 is TGTGCCAGCAGCTCCGGGACAGGGCCTTTCGGCTACACCTTC. The V and J genes are TRBV4-2 and TRBJ1-2; 9 nucleotides align to TRBD1. In germline, CDR1 is LGHNA, CDR2 YNFKEQ. The J segment lost 8 bases and the V segment lost 5 bases, leaving 9 bases of the junction unmatched. The CDR3 sequence is 14 residues long.

This clone was found a few times. V gene TRBV29-1 combines with J gene TRBJ2-1; D ambiguous. This CDR3 comprises 13 residues. CDR1 SQVTM and CDR2 ANQGSEA come from the germline V gene. V dropped 7 bases and J dropped 0 bases, with 10 bases sitting between them. This chain's CDR3 is CSANNPSYNEQFF. CDR3 coding DNA: TGCAGCGCTAATAATCCCTCCTACAATGAGCAGTTCTTC.

The J gene is TRBJ2-1, the V gene TRBV29-1, with TRBD2 matching 8 bases. Per germline, CDR1 SQVTM and CDR2 ANQGSEA. The ends lost 7 bases at V and 4 bases at J; junction bases unmatched: 9. This CDR3 spans 14 amino acids. The CDR3: CSGIPAGVYNEQFF. The CDR3 coding sequence is TGCAGCGGGATTCCAGCGGGGGTGTACAATGAGCAGTTCTTC.

This chain links TRBV7-2 with TRBJ2-5; D not resolved. The CDR3 totals 14 residues. Trimming pared 1 base from V and 2 bases from J, leaving 8 bases between. Germline V gene data show CDR1 as SGHTA and CDR2 as FQGNSA. The CDR3 sequence: CASSLVASQETQYF. CDR3 sequence (DNA): TGTGCCAGCAGCTTAGTGGCAAGTCAAGAGACCCAGTACTTC.